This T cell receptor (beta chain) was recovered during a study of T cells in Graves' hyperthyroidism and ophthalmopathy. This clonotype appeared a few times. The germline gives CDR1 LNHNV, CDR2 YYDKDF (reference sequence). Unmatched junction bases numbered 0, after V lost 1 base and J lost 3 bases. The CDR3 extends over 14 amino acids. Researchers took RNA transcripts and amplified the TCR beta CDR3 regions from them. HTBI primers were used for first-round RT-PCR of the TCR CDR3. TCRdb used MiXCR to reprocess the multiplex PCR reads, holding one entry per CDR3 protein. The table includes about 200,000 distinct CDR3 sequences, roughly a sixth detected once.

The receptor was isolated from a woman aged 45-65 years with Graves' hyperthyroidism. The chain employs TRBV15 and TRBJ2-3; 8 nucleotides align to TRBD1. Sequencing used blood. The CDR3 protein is CATSRGQGTDTQYF. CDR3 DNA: TGTGCCACCAGCAGAGGACAGGGGACAGATACGCAGTATTTT. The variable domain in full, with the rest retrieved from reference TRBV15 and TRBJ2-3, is DAMVIQNPRYQVTQFGKPVTLSCSQTLNHNVMYWYQQKSSQAPKLLFHYYDKDFNNEADTPDNFQSRRPNTSFCFLDIRSPGLGDTAMYLCATSRGQGTDTQYFGPGTRLTVL.